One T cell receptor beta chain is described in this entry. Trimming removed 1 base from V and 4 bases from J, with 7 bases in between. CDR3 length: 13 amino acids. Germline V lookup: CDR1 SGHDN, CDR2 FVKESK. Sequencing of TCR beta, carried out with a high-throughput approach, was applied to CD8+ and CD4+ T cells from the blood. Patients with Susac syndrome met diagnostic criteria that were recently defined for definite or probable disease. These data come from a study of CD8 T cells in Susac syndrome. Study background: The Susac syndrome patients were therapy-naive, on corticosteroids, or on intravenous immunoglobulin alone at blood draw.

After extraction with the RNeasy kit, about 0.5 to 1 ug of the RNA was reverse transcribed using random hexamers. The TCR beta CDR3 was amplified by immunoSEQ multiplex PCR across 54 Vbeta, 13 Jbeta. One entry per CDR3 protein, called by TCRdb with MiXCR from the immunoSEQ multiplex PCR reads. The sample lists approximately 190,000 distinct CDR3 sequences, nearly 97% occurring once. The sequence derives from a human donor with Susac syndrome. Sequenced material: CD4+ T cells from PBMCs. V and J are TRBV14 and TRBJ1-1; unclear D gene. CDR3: CASSQAYATEAFF. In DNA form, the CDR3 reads TGTGCCAGCAGCCAAGCCTACGCCACTGAAGCTTTCTTT.